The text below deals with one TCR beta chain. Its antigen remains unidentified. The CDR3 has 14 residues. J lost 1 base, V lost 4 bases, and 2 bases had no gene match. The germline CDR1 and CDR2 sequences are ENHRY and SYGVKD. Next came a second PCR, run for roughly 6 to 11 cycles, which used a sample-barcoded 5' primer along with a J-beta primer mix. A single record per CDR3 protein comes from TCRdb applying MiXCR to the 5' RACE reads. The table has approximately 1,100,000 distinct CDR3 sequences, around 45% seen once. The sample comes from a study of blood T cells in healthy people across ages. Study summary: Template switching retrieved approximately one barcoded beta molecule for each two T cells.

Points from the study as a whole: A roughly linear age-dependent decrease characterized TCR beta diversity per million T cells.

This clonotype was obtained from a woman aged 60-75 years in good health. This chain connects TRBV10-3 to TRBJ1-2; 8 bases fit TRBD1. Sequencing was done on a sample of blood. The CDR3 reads CAISGTGNNYGYTF. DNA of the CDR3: TGTGCCATCAGTGGGACAGGGAATAACTATGGCTACACCTTC.